The next 17 T cell receptor beta chains were all read from a single sample in a study of T cells in Graves' hyperthyroidism and ophthalmopathy. Amplification yielded TCR beta CDR3 regions, with RNA transcripts as the source. First-round RT-PCR targeting the TCR CDR3 was performed with the HTBI primer set. In TCRdb, the multiplex PCR reads were re-called with MiXCR into one record per CDR3 protein. The sample lists 750,000 to 950,000 distinct CDR3 sequences, roughly 40% occurring once. Sequencing was carried out using blood. Source of these receptors: a man between 18 and 35 years old with Graves' hyperthyroidism.

In this sample, this clonotype turned up many times. The CDR3 loop is CASSPGGISGYTF. The CDR3 DNA is TGTGCCAGCAGCCCAGGGGGGATCTCGGGCTACACCTTC. The chain is built from TRBV7-2 and TRBJ1-2, with TRBD1 matching over 7 bases. The CDR3 has 13 residues. Germline CDR1 is SGHTA and CDR2 is FQGNSA. Trimming cost V 5 bases and J 8 bases; bases outside gene matches: 8.

For the CDR3, the DNA is TGTGCCAGTAGTTCTCTAGCGGGACTCGACGAGCAGTACTTC. The encoded protein is CASSSLAGLDEQYF. V is TRBV19 and J is TRBJ2-7, with TRBD2 identical over 9 bases. J lost 5 bases, V lost 5 bases, and 7 bases had no gene match. The CDR3 is 14 amino acids. CDR1 and CDR2 (germline): LNHDA, SQIVND (reference sequence).

The CDR3 spells CASSHEARSSNQPQHF. The CDR3 bases are TGTGCCAGCAGTCACGAAGCGCGTAGCAGCAATCAGCCCCAGCATTTT. V is TRBV12-3 or TRBV12-4 and J is TRBJ1-5; D gene ambiguous. The V gene lost 5 bases and the J gene lost 1 base, with 15 bases spanning the gap. The CDR3 loop spans 16 amino acids.

Regarding this clonotype: A clone one base away is much larger, so this may be a read error. This chain connects TRBV7-9 to TRBJ1-2; D is unresolved. This CDR3 is 13 amino acids long. V dropped 7 bases and J dropped 8 bases, with 17 bases sitting between them. Germline V CDR1 and CDR2: SEHNR, FQNEAQ (reference sequence). The CDR3 coding sequence is TGTGCCAGCACCCCGGCAGCCCTCGTGGGCTACACCTTC. Its protein product is CASTPAALVGYTF. Complete variable domain (other parts from reference TRBV7-9 and TRBJ1-2): DTGVSQNPRHKITKRGQNVTFRCDPISEHNRLYWYRQTLGQGPEFLTYFQNEAQLEKSRLLSDRFSAERPKGSFSTLEIQRTEQGDSAMYLCASTPAALVGYTFGSGTRLTVV.

This clonotype was recorded many times. The CDR3 loop reads CAITGDRAYGYTF. DNA of the CDR3: TGTGCCATCACCGGGGACAGGGCCTATGGCTACACCTTC. The chain links TRBV10-3 to TRBJ1-2; 9 bases line up with TRBD1. From germline, CDR1 is ENHRY and CDR2 SYGVKD. CDR3 length: 13 residues. Trimming cost V 7 bases and J 4 bases; bases outside gene matches: 4.

This clonotype was observed at least ten times. The chain couples TRBV6-4 to TRBJ1-6; 11 bases align to TRBD1. The CDR3 contains 15 residues. The junction had 3 bases not matched to a gene; V was cut back by 3 bases and J by 8 bases. Germline V gene lookup returns CDR1 MRHNA and CDR2 SNTAGT. The CDR3 is CASSEGTGGYSPLHF. CDR3 bases: TGTGCCAGCAGTGAGGGGACAGGGGGATATTCACCCCTCCACTTT.

In this sample, this clonotype turned up a few times. J is TRBJ2-7 and V is TRBV9; D is uncertain. Germline CDR1 is SGDLS and CDR2 is YYNGEE. V was pared by 0 bases and J by 0 bases, with 13 bases between. The CDR3 sequence is 16 residues long. The CDR3 region has the DNA TGTGCCAGCAGCGTAGGAGCGTCTTCTAGCTCCTACGAGCAGTACTTC. Amino acid sequence: CASSVGASSSSYEQYF.

The rearrangement joins TRBV10-3 to TRBJ2-7; D is unclear. The germline gives CDR1 ENHRY, CDR2 SYGVKD. Trimming shortened V by 10 bases and J by 5 bases, and 15 bases separated the two germline ends. The CDR3 contains 12 residues. The CDR3 DNA reads as TGTGCCACCACCTCAGTCCAGCACGAGCAGTACTTC. It specifies CATTSVQHEQYF.

About this clonotype itself: Because it lacks the conserved phenylalanine or tryptophan at the end, this CDR3 is likely a read error. V is TRBV5-8 and J is TRBJ2-5; the match to TRBD2 covers 13 bases. Per the germline V gene, CDR1 is SGHTS and CDR2 is YDEGEE. Trimming cost V 3 bases and J 1 base; bases outside gene matches: 9. The CDR3 sequence is 18 residues long. CDR3 region: CASSSGGTSGGAQETQYL. The CDR3 DNA sequence: TGTGCCAGCAGCTCGGGCGGAACTAGCGGGGGGGCCCAAGAGACCCAGTACCTC.

CDR3 sequence reads: CASSHGGPQPQHF. CDR3 sequence (DNA): TGTGCCAGCAGCCATGGAGGGCCCCAGCCCCAGCATTTT. The chain is built from TRBV6-2 or TRBV6-3 and TRBJ1-5; D is ambiguous. Germline V gene sequence: CDR1 MNHEY, CDR2 SVGEGT. The ends were cut back, 6 bases at V and 7 bases at J, with 13 bases in the middle. This CDR3 comprises 13 residues.

The rearrangement joins TRBV5-6 to TRBJ2-3; D may be TRBD1 or TRBD2 (5 bases each). The ends were cut back, 4 bases at V and 6 bases at J, with 18 bases in the middle. CDR3 length equals 15 residues. Germline lookup yields CDR1 SGHDT and CDR2 YYEEEE. The CDR3 DNA sequence: TGTGCCAGCAGCCGGCCGGGACCGAGTTCCGATACGCAGTATTTT. Its translation: CASSRPGPSSDTQYF.

This clonotype was detected many times. The V and J genes are TRBV19 and TRBJ1-1; D is ambiguous. The CDR3 loop spans 13 amino acids. V dropped 3 bases and J dropped 1 base, with 6 bases sitting between them. Germline V lookup: CDR1 LNHDA, CDR2 SQIVND (reference sequence). The CDR3 spells CASSIPSNTEAFF. The CDR3 region has the DNA TGTGCCAGTAGTATCCCCTCGAACACTGAAGCTTTCTTT.

This clonotype was seen many times. The V gene is TRBV29-1, the J gene TRBJ1-2; tentatively, D is TRBD1 (5 bases). This CDR3 contains 14 residues. Trimming removed 3 bases at V and 4 bases at J, with 15 bases between. The germline CDR1 and CDR2 sequences are SQVTM and ANQGSEA. The CDR3 DNA sequence: TGCAGCGTTGAGAGCAGGGACCCTTTCTATGGCTACACCTTC. It is translated as CSVESRDPFYGYTF.

This clonotype appeared many times. The chain combines TRBV7-9 with TRBJ1-1; unclear D gene. The CDR3 totals 13 residues. With 4 bases removed from V and 8 bases from J, the gap between germline ends came to 14 bases. Germline assignment: CDR1 SEHNR and CDR2 FQNEAQ (reference sequence). The CDR3 reads CASSSPGSTEAFF. The CDR3 DNA reads as TGTGCCAGCAGCTCCCCTGGGTCCACCGAAGCTTTCTTT.

The rearrangement links TRBV7-2 to TRBJ1-4, with D perhaps TRBD1 (5 bases). Trimming removed 2 bases at V and 4 bases at J, with 14 bases between. Germline CDR1 and CDR2: SGHTA and FQGNSA. The CDR3 is made up of 16 amino acids. CDR3 nucleotide sequence: TGTGCCAGCAGCTTAAACTCCGCCGACAGTAATGAAAAACTGTTTTTT. Protein sequence: CASSLNSADSNEKLFF.

There are many counts of this clonotype. V gene TRBV15 combines with J gene TRBJ2-7; 10 bases match TRBD2. In germline, CDR1 is LNHNV, CDR2 YYDKDF (reference sequence). CDR3 length: 14 residues. V was pared by 6 bases and J by 1 base, with 3 bases of the junction left unmatched. CDR3 region: CATRLAGGSYEQYF. Here the CDR3 DNA reads TGTGCCACCAGATTAGCGGGAGGTTCCTACGAGCAGTACTTC.

This clonotype showed up many times. At one boundary the junction diverges from the germline segment, which might be a read error. The chain recombines TRBV19 with TRBJ1-2; 8 nucleotides match TRBD1. CDR3 length equals 13 residues. CDR1 LNHDA and CDR2 SQIVND come from the germline V gene (reference sequence). The DNA of the CDR3 is TGTGCCAGTAGTATCCCTAGGGACAGGTTCATCTCCTTC. Its protein product is CASSIPRDRFISF.